Listed below are T cell receptor beta chains from one sample, sequenced in a study of cytomegalovirus exposure and HLA in healthy donors. TCRdb keeps only in-frame clones here, not all; method: immunoSEQ multiplex PCR. The sample holds about 180,000 clones, less than 85% seen once. The specimen sequenced was PBMCs. The source of these receptors is a man between 35 and 55 years old in good health and CMV-seronegative. CDR3s include the opening cysteine and the closing phenylalanine or tryptophan. A D gene is named only where the DNA matches it firmly. Not every row has a clone size; where given, it reads once, few, many or a size class.

D	J	length	V	size	DNA	CDR3
NA	TRBJ1-4	15	TRBV6-6	few	TGTGCCAGCAGTTACTCTGGCAGGGAAGGGAAAAAACTGTTTTTT	CASSYSGREGKKLFF
TRBD1	TRBJ2-5	14	TRBV7-2	NA	TGTGCCAGCGGCAAAGGGGGCTCACTGAAGACCCAGTACTTC	CASGKGGSLKTQYF
TRBD1	TRBJ2-7	13	TRBV19	NA	TGTGCCAGTAGTAGACAAAGAGGGACAGAGCCCTACTTC	CASSRQRGTEPYF
TRBD1	TRBJ2-7	14	TRBV6-5	NA	TGTGCCAGCAGTTACGGGGACAGGCGGGCCGAGCAGTACTTC	CASSYGDRRAEQYF
TRBD2	TRBJ2-1	17	TRBV27	NA	TGTGCCAGCAGTGCCTTCTTAGCGGGGGGGACCTACAATGAGCAGTTCTTC	CASSAFLAGGTYNEQFF
NA	TRBJ2-5	14	TRBV6-5	NA	TGTGCCAGCTCCCAAATCGGGGGAGTAGAGACCCAGTACTTC	CASSQIGGVETQYF
NA	TRBJ2-1	12	TRBV4-1	NA	TGCGCCAGCAGCCAAGTCTATAATGAGCAGTTCTTC	CASSQVYNEQFF
TRBD1	TRBJ2-1	15	TRBV30	NA	TGTGCCTGGGGGGTTGGACAGGGTGAATACAATGAGCAGTTCTTC	CAWGVGQGEYNEQFF
TRBD2	TRBJ2-3	14	TRBV9	few	TGTGCCAGCAGCCTAGCGGGGGGGACAGATACGCAGTATTTT	CASSLAGGTDTQYF
TRBD1	TRBJ1-6	16	TRBV2	NA	TGTGCCAGCAGTGAACAGGGGGGAAGAGTGAATTCACCCCTCCACTTT	CASSEQGGRVNSPLHF
NA	TRBJ1-6	14	TRBV6-5	NA	TGTGCCAGCAGGCCGGGATCCTATAATTCACCCCTCCACTTT	CASRPGSYNSPLHF
NA	TRBJ2-1	15	TRBV7-6	NA	TGTGCCAGCAGCTTAACGGAGGCCCCCTACAATGAGCAGTTCTTC	CASSLTEAPYNEQFF
NA	TRBJ1-1	14	TRBV7-6	NA	TGTGCCAGCAGCTTAGCGGGGGGGAACACTGAAGCTTTCTTT	CASSLAGGNTEAFF
NA	TRBJ2-2	15	TRBV19	NA	TGTGCCAGTAGTATCGGGACAAGAAACACCGGGGAGCTGTTTTTT	CASSIGTRNTGELFF
NA	TRBJ2-5	13	TRBV2	once	TGTGCCAGCAGTCGAGACTTCGGGTCAACCCAGTACTTC	CASSRDFGSTQYF
NA	TRBJ2-5	14	TRBV9	NA	TGTGCCAGCAGCGTAGATCCGTACCAAGAGACCCAGTACTTC	CASSVDPYQETQYF
NA	TRBJ2-6	15	TRBV18	NA	TGTGCCAGCTCACCACCTCAGTCTGGGGCCAACGTCCTGACTTTC	CASSPPQSGANVLTF
NA	TRBJ2-1	14	TRBV6-5	NA	TGTGCCAGCACCCAGACTAGAACCCTCGGGGAGCAGTTCTTC	CASTQTRTLGEQFF
TRBD1	TRBJ1-4	14	TRBV18	NA	TGTGCCAGCTCACTAGACAGGGGAAGCGAAAAACTGTTTTTT	CASSLDRGSEKLFF
TRBD2	TRBJ2-1	15	TRBV7-2	NA	TGTGCCAGCAGCTTAGTACTAGCGGGCTTTATTGAGCAGTTCTTC	CASSLVLAGFIEQFF
NA	TRBJ2-7	17	TRBV14	NA	TGTGCCAGCAGCCAAGAATTGAGGAGGACAGCTGGAGGCGAGCAGTACTTC	CASSQELRRTAGGEQYF
NA	TRBJ2-3	12	TRBV25-1	NA	TGTGCCAGCAGTGATGGAGCAGATACGCAGTATTTT	CASSDGADTQYF
TRBD1	TRBJ2-1	15	TRBV10-3	NA	TGTGCCATCACCGGACAGGGTCTAGCCTACAATGAGCAGTTCTTC	CAITGQGLAYNEQFF
NA	TRBJ1-6	17	TRBV4-1	NA	TGCGCCAGCAGCTCCCGACCGGACACTACGTATAATTCACCCCTCCACTTT	CASSSRPDTTYNSPLHF
NA	TRBJ2-6	18	TRBV7-6	NA	TGTGCCAGCAGCTTAGGGAGGGGACTCGACTCTGGGGCCAACGTCCTGACTTTC	CASSLGRGLDSGANVLTF
NA	TRBJ2-2	14	TRBV7-2	NA	TGTGCCAGCAGCTTCTATATGAACACCGGGGAGCTGTTTTTT	CASSFYMNTGELFF
NA	TRBJ1-5	14	TRBV27	NA	TGTGCCAGAGGTTGGGGGCGAGGTAATCAGCCCCAGCATTTT	CARGWGRGNQPQHF
TRBD1	TRBJ2-1	17	TRBV19	few	TGTGCCAGTAGTATCAGAACCGGGACAGGGCTTGGTAATGAGCAGTTCTTC	CASSIRTGTGLGNEQFF
NA	TRBJ2-2	12	TRBV6-5	NA	TGTGCCATCCCGAGTGTGCCCGGGGAGCTGTTTTTT	CAIPSVPGELFF
TRBD1	TRBJ1-3	16	TRBV6-5	few	TGTGCCAGCAGTTCCTCGAAACAGGGGATCCGAAACACCATATATTTT	CASSSSKQGIRNTIYF
TRBD1	TRBJ2-2	15	TRBV27	NA	TGTGCCAGCGGCCGGACAGGTCAGGGCACCGGGGAGCTGTTTTTT	CASGRTGQGTGELFF
NA	TRBJ2-3	14	TRBV19	NA	TGTGCCAGTAGTATAGGACACAGCACAGATACGCAGTATTTT	CASSIGHSTDTQYF
TRBD2	TRBJ2-7	14	TRBV7-2	NA	TGTGCCAGCAGTAACGGACTAGCGGGAGACGAGCAGTACTTC	CASSNGLAGDEQYF
TRBD2	TRBJ2-7	15	TRBV5-5	few	TGTGCCAGCAGCGACCGACTAGCGGACCTCTACGAGCAGTACTTC	CASSDRLADLYEQYF
NA	TRBJ1-2	14	TRBV19	NA	TGTGCCAGTAGTATAGCAGGGGAGCGTCGTGGCTACACCTTC	CASSIAGERRGYTF
TRBD1	TRBJ1-1	14	TRBV19	NA	TGTGCCAGTAGTATGGGACAGGGGAACACTGAAGCTTTCTTT	CASSMGQGNTEAFF
TRBD2	TRBJ2-1	16	TRBV4-3	NA	TGCGCCAGCAGCCGGACTAGCGGGAGCTCCTACAATGAGCAGTTCTTC	CASSRTSGSSYNEQFF
TRBD1	TRBJ2-7	17	TRBV12-5	NA	TGTGCTAGTGGTTTGGACGTCTGGGACAGGGGATCGGGCGAGCAGTACTTC	CASGLDVWDRGSGEQYF
TRBD2	TRBJ2-1	19	TRBV29-1	NA	TGCAGCGTTGAAACTCCCCCGGGACTAGCGGGAGTCCCCTACAATGAGCAGTTCTTC	CSVETPPGLAGVPYNEQFF
TRBD2	TRBJ2-5	17	TRBV4-1	NA	TGCGCCAGCAGCCAGGCGGTGGGTAGCGGGCGCCCCTACGAGCGGTACTTC	CASSQAVGSGRPYERYF
TRBD2	TRBJ2-3	15	TRBV5-1	NA	TGCGCCAGCAGCTCCCTTAGCGGGGGCGCAGATACGCAGTATTTT	CASSSLSGGADTQYF
TRBD1	TRBJ2-2	15	TRBV7-2	NA	TGTGCCAGCAGCCCACAGGGGGCAGGGACCGGGGAGCTGTTTTTT	CASSPQGAGTGELFF
TRBD2	TRBJ2-1	15	TRBV2	NA	TGTGCCAGCAGCATACTAGCGGGGGTCGGTGGGGAGCAGTTCTTC	CASSILAGVGGEQFF
TRBD1	TRBJ1-4	16	TRBV7-9	few	TGTGCCAGCAGCCATCCCGGGACAGGGGAACGGGAAAAACTGTTTTTT	CASSHPGTGEREKLFF
NA	TRBJ1-4	15	TRBV11-3	NA	TGTGCCAGCAGCTTAGCTCGGCTAGCTAATGAAAAACTGTTTTTT	CASSLARLANEKLFF
TRBD1	TRBJ2-5	14	TRBV23-1	NA	TGCGCCAGCAGTCAAACAGGGGCGGAGGAGACCCAGTACTTC	CASSQTGAEETQYF
TRBD2	TRBJ2-5	15	TRBV9	NA	TGTGCCAGCAGCGTAGATTTACTAGCGGAAGAGACCCAGTACTTC	CASSVDLLAEETQYF
NA	TRBJ1-6	14	TRBV21-1	NA	TGTGCCAGCACCACGACAGAGCCTAGAGCACCCCTCCACTTT	CASTTTEPRAPLHF
NA	TRBJ1-3	14	TRBV2	NA	TGTGCCAGCAGCCTAGACGGCTCTGGAAACACCATATATTTT	CASSLDGSGNTIYF
NA	TRBJ2-7	15	TRBV7-9	NA	TGTGCCAGCAGCTTTACAGGGCGAAGCTCCTACGAGCAGTACTTC	CASSFTGRSSYEQYF
NA	TRBJ2-5	18	TRBV7-2	NA	TGTGCCAGCAGCGATAAAGGTATTGACAGGGAGGAGAAAGAGACCCAGTACTTC	CASSDKGIDREEKETQYF
NA	TRBJ2-2	14	TRBV29-1	NA	TGCAGCGCCCGACAGGAGCGGAACACCGGGGAGCTGTTTTTT	CSARQERNTGELFF
TRBD1	TRBJ2-2	16	TRBV4-1	NA	TGCGCCAGCAGCCAAGTCGGACAGGGCCACACCGGGGAGCTGTTTTTT	CASSQVGQGHTGELFF
TRBD1	TRBJ1-4	15	TRBV9	NA	TGTGCCAGCAGCAGAGGGCAGGGGGCGGGTGAAAAACTGTTTTTT	CASSRGQGAGEKLFF
NA	TRBJ2-3	16	TRBV2	NA	TGTGCCAGCAGTGCCTTGGGTAGCGCGGGCACAGATACGCAGTATTTT	CASSALGSAGTDTQYF